One sample yielded the 12 T cell receptor beta chains listed below, sequenced in a study of shared clonotypes between healthy human individuals. Produced via immunoSEQ multiplex PCR; TCRdb's table is partial and in-frame only. The data show over 2,000,000 clones, with around 95% seen just once and about 1.7% held by the top ten. Naivety among CD8 cells was defined by CD45RO negativity and positive CCR7 selection, thereby excluding terminally differentiated effector memory CD45RA+ cells. Sequenced material: naive CD8+ T cells from PBMCs. These TCRs come from a young man in good health. Some clones in this sample may be carry-over from other donors' samples.

Note on this clone: The same CDR3 also results from other DNA sequences found in this sample. V is TRBV9 and J is TRBJ2-4; D call uncertain. The V and J ends lost 7 bases and 0 bases respectively, with 8 bases between them. This CDR3 has 13 residues. The V gene's germline CDR1 is SGDLS and CDR2 YYNGEE. CDR3 amino acids: CASSPGAKNIQYF. The CDR3 region has the DNA TGTGCCAGCTCCCCTGGAGCCAAAAACATTCAGTACTTC.

Regarding this clone: Other DNA sequences from this sample encode an identical CDR3 as well. V gene TRBV7-9 combines with J gene TRBJ1-2; no reliable D call. V was pared by 1 base and J by 6 bases, with 9 bases between. CDR1 and CDR2 (germline): SEHNR, FQNEAQ (reference sequence). The CDR3 runs to 13 residues. The CDR3 loop is CASSLGGVDGYTF. CDR3 sequence (DNA): TGTGCCAGCAGCTTAGGCGGGGTAGATGGCTACACCTTC. Complete variable domain (other parts from reference TRBV7-9 and TRBJ1-2): DTGVSQNPRHKITKRGQNVTFRCDPISEHNRLYWYRQTLGQGPEFLTYFQNEAQLEKSRLLSDRFSAERPKGSFSTLEIQRTEQGDSAMYLCASSLGGVDGYTFGSGTRLTVV.

The chain links TRBV30 to TRBJ2-7; D possibly corresponds to TRBD1 (5 bases). The V end lost 0 bases, the J end lost 2 bases, and 17 bases lay between the germline ends. The germline CDR1 and CDR2 sequences are GTSNPN and SVGIG (reference sequence). The CDR3 length is 16 residues. The CDR3 nucleotides are TGTGCCTGGAGTGTACTGGGGCAGCTGACGACCTACGAGCAGTACTTC. The encoded protein is CAWSVLGQLTTYEQYF.

V is TRBV7-3 and J is TRBJ2-1; D unclear. This CDR3 has 13 residues. Trimming cost V 4 bases and J 5 bases, with 9 bases left between them. The germline gives CDR1 SGHTA, CDR2 FQGTGA. CDR3 coding DNA: TGTGCCAGCAGCTACCAAGTCCACAATGAGCAGTTCTTC. It specifies CASSYQVHNEQFF. Full variable domain (outside the CDR3, taken from reference TRBV7-3 and TRBJ2-1): GAGVSQTPSNKVTEKGKYVELRCDPISGHTALYWYRQSLGQGPEFLIYFQGTGAADDSGLPNDRFFAVRPEGSVSTLKIQRTERGDSAVYLCASSYQVHNEQFFGPGTRLTVL.

The chain combines TRBV27 with TRBJ1-2; 7 bases align to TRBD1. Germline V CDR1 and CDR2: MNHEY, SMNVEV (reference sequence). The CDR3 is 15 amino acids. V lost 1 base, J lost 4 bases, and 6 bases stayed unmatched. The CDR3 DNA is TGTGCCAGCAGTTTATACGCGGGACAGCTCTATGGCTACACCTTC. It is translated as CASSLYAGQLYGYTF.

V is TRBV28 and J is TRBJ1-1; 9 positions match TRBD1. Germline CDR1 reads MDHEN; CDR2 reads SYDVKM. The CDR3 runs 14 residues. The V gene end was trimmed by 5 bases and the J gene end by 3 bases; junction bases not matched to a gene: 4. The CDR3 here is CASSPNRGHTEAFF. CDR3 nucleotides: TGTGCCAGCAGTCCGAACAGGGGGCACACTGAAGCTTTCTTT.

The chain carries TRBV2 and TRBJ2-1; no definite D call. V was trimmed by 10 bases and J by 10 bases, leaving 20 bases between them. This CDR3 region has 13 residues. The germline gives CDR1 SNHLY, CDR2 FYNNEI. Here the CDR3 reads CATRSPEPWEQFF. The CDR3 DNA follows: TGTGCCACCAGGTCGCCCGAGCCATGGGAGCAGTTCTTC.

This chain links TRBV27 with TRBJ2-1, with 9 bases identical to TRBD2. CDR1 and CDR2 from the germline V gene are MNHEY and SMNVEV (reference sequence). The CDR3 runs to 15 residues. Germline trimming cut 10 bases from V and 6 bases from J; bases unmatched to any gene: 13. The CDR3, as DNA: TGTGCCACGGACTCCGGGACTAGCCTCGGCAATGAGCAGTTCTTC. This encodes CATDSGTSLGNEQFF.

V usage is TRBV5-6 and J usage is TRBJ1-2; D remains ambiguous. This CDR3 is 12 amino acids long. CDR1 is SGHDT and CDR2 is YYEEEE in the germline V gene. Trimming shortened V by 3 bases and J by 4 bases, and 7 bases separated the two germline ends. The DNA of the CDR3 is TGTGCCAGCAGCTCAGGCCTCTATGGCTACACCTTC. Its protein is CASSSGLYGYTF. Supplemented by reference TRBV5-6 and TRBJ1-2, the full variable domain reads DAGVTQSPTHLIKTRGQQVTLRCSPKSGHDTVSWYQQALGQGPQFIFQYYEEEERQRGNFPDRFSGHQFPNYSSELNVNALLLGDSALYLCASSSGLYGYTFGSGTRLTVV.

This sequence joins TRBV28 and TRBJ2-7; D remains unclear. Trimming took off 4 bases at V and 0 bases at J, with 16 bases between the two ends. Germline values: CDR1 MDHEN, CDR2 SYDVKM. This CDR3 comprises 16 residues. The CDR3 region has the DNA TGTGCCAGCAGTTCCCTTTTATATTCTAGCTCCTACGAGCAGTACTTC. Translating it yields CASSSLLYSSSYEQYF.

This clone was recorded only once. V usage is TRBV27 and J usage is TRBJ2-5; 11 bases align to TRBD2. Germline V gene sequence: CDR1 MNHEY, CDR2 SMNVEV (reference sequence). V shed 6 bases and J 1 base; nucleotides not matched to a gene: 4. The CDR3 contains 15 residues. CDR3 residues: CASRPGLAAQETQYF. CDR3 nucleotide sequence: TGTGCCAGCAGACCGGGACTAGCGGCCCAAGAGACCCAGTACTTC.

The chain combines TRBV7-9 with TRBJ2-1; D uncertain. Germline CDR1 SEHNR, CDR2 FQNEAQ (reference sequence). Trimming left V 0 bases short and J 7 bases short, with 7 bases between. The CDR3 sequence is 13 residues long. The CDR3 coding sequence is TGTGCCAGCAGCTTAGCCACGGAGAATGAGCAGTTCTTC. Amino acid sequence: CASSLATENEQFF.